This T cell receptor (beta chain) was recorded in a study of T-cell memory formation after mild COVID-19. This clonotype was observed a few times. The antigen is undetermined. Broader study findings: Mainly CM and EM harbored the contracting CD4+ clones; mainly EMRA harbored the CD8+ ones. The study found balanced CD4/CD8 in clones contracting day 15 to 85 and a CD4+ lean in later expanders.

The 5'RACE method, run with constant-segment primers, produced TCR alpha and TCR beta cDNA libraries (carrying sample barcodes and UMIs). TCRdb independently ran MiXCR on the 5' RACE reads; one entry per CDR3 protein. The sample lists almost 250,000 distinct CDR3 sequences, about 16% seen once, with around 2.2% in the top ten. Sequenced sample: PBMCs or a T cell subset sorted from them (not recorded which). The sequence came from an adult woman who had mild COVID-19 (a few samples of this study predate the infection). Cell type and time point are not known.

The CDR3 DNA follows: TGCGCCAGCAGCTTCACAGGGCTCAATCAGCCCCAGCATTTT. Translating it yields CASSFTGLNQPQHF. The genes are TRBV5-1 and TRBJ1-5, with a tentative D call TRBD1 (6 bases). Looked up from germline, CDR1 is SGHRS and CDR2 is YFSETQ. The ends were cut back, 2 bases at V and 3 bases at J, with 9 bases in the middle. The CDR3 is 14 amino acids.